This T cell receptor (beta chain) stems from a study of beta chain features in type 1 diabetes. About the study: The number of sorted cells examined across all samples was some 99 million. Study-level points and caveats: PCR, the amplification step, might favor shorter templates, equally in patients and controls.

A note on this clone: Its antigen is as yet unknown.

Each of the CD4+ naive, central memory, regulatory and stem cell-like memory populations was sorted via CD45RO/CCR7/CD25/CD127/CD95/CD27. Every sorted population was more than 95% pure. V was clipped by 4 bases and J by 0 bases, with 14 bases between them. The V gene's germline CDR1 is SGDLS and CDR2 YYNGEE. The CDR3 runs to 16 residues. The isolated RNA, all of it, was reverse transcribed, so expressed TCRB transcripts were what got sequenced. Some clones are missing from TCRdb's copy, which holds only in-frame ones; the method was immunoSEQ multiplex PCR. In the table there are approximately 250,000 clones, over 9.5% of which are singletons.

The chain links TRBV9 to TRBJ2-1; TRBD1 might be the D (5 bases). The receptor comes from a woman between 18 and 29 years old in good health. Specimen: naive CD4+ T cells from blood. CDR3 in amino acids: CASSSTRQSSYNEQFF. DNA for the CDR3: TGTGCCAGCAGCTCAACCCGACAGAGCTCCTACAATGAGCAGTTCTTC.